A selection of T cell receptor beta chains follows, all from one sample in a study of molecular identifiers for immune sequencing clone quantification. TCRdb reprocessed the PCR reads via MiXCR and lists one record per CDR3 protein. The sample includes 300,000 to 400,000 distinct CDR3 sequences, 20% to 25% of them seen just once. Sequencing was performed on naive CD8+ T cells from blood, with Jurkat cell RNA spiked in. The receptors originated from a human donor in good health. Some libraries in this study had Jurkat cell RNA spiked in. CDR3s leave out the opening cysteine and the closing phenylalanine or tryptophan.

V gene: TRBV9; CDR3 protein: ASSPMLGVLAGELF
V gene: TRBV28; CDR3 protein: ASSFRAENPNQPQH
V gene: TRBV3-1; CDR3 protein: ASSQDGGSLETQY
V gene: TRBV5-1; CDR3 protein: ASSRGDRGLQETQY
V gene: TRBV29-1; CDR3 protein: SVEDGGANYNEQF
V gene: TRBV2; CDR3 protein: ASSEWTGNNEKLF
V gene: TRBV11-2; CDR3 protein: ASSLDPGGAYEQY
V gene: TRBV2; CDR3 protein: ASSEDPRPSYNEQF
V gene: TRBV7-9; CDR3 protein: ASSSQLQGAINEKLF
V gene: TRBV5-4; CDR3 protein: ASSFGSGLSADTQY
V gene: TRBV19; CDR3 protein: ASSLPGAGELF
V gene: TRBV3-1; CDR3 protein: ASSHPGSGYGYT
V gene: TRBV5-5; CDR3 protein: ASKQGYTGELF
V gene: TRBV7-9; CDR3 protein: AGSLVGTQEPQETQY
V gene: TRBV5-1; CDR3 protein: ASSLQHFGQGDDEQY
V gene: TRBV30; CDR3 protein: AWSAGLLSAYYEQY
V gene: TRBV7-9; CDR3 protein: ASSLALNTGELF
V gene: TRBV12-3/TRBV12-4; CDR3 protein: ASSPSGYSNQPQH
V gene: TRBV5-6; CDR3 protein: ASSSSFGTGAYNEQF
V gene: TRBV11-2; CDR3 protein: ASSFYQGYEQY